This T cell receptor beta chain was observed in a study of vaccination and CD4 T cells after COVID-19. Details on this clonotype: Its antigen is as yet unknown.

The CDR3 is 16 residues long. The V end lost 2 bases, the J end lost 5 bases, and 17 bases lay between the germline ends. CDR1 is LGHNA, CDR2 YSLEER, per germline. Treatment specified: roughly 10-day PBMC culture with coronavirus spike peptide pools or control peptides (ViraFEST assay). Sequencing of cultured CD4+ T cell DNA used the Oncomine TCR Beta short-read assay. TCRdb recomputed calls from the PCR reads with MiXCR, one row per CDR3 protein. The table has 17,000 or so distinct CDR3 sequences, roughly 31% seen once. This clonotype was sampled from a human donor with COVID-19. J is TRBJ2-3 and V is TRBV4-3; D may be TRBD2 (7 bases). Sequencing was performed on cultured CD4+ T cells from blood. The CDR3 protein is CASSQQQGGAGDTQYF. Here the CDR3 DNA reads TGCGCCAGCAGCCAACAACAGGGAGGGGCCGGAGATACGCAGTATTTT.